This TCR beta chain was identified in a study of blood T cell repertoires in COVID-19. The recovered donors of Cohort 3 showed two negative PCRs, clearance, or symptom resolution. This CDR3 has 15 amino acids. Germline V gene sequence: CDR1 SGHVS, CDR2 FQNEAQ. The germline V and J ends were trimmed by 1 base and 4 bases, with 11 bases remaining between them. Here immunoSEQ multiplex PCR was the method, and the copy in TCRdb shows in-frame clones only, minus some. The sample lists a few hundred thousand clones; 80% to 90% were seen once. Sequenced sample: PBMCs or T cells enriched from blood (not recorded which). The chain employs TRBV7-8 and TRBJ1-5; D unclear. The receptor was isolated from a man younger than 35 who had recovered from COVID-19. CDR3 amino acids: CASSLGGIRNQPQHF. CDR3 nucleotide sequence: TGTGCCAGCAGCTTAGGCGGGATTAGGAATCAGCCCCAGCATTTT.